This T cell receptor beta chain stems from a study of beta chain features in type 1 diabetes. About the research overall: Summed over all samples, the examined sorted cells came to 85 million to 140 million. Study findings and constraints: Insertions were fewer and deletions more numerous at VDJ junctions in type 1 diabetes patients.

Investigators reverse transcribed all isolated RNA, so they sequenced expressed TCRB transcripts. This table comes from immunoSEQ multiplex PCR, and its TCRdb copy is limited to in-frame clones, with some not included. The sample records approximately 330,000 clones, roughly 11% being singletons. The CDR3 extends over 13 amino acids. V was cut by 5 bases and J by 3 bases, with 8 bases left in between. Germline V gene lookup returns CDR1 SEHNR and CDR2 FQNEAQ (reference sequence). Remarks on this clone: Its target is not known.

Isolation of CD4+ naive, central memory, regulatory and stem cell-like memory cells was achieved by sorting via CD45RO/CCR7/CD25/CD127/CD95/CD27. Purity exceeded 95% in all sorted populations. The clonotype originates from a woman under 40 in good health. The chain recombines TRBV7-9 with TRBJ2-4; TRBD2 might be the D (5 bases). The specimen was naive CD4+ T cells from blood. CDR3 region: CASSRGSKNIQYF. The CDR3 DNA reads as TGTGCCAGCAGCCGAGGGAGCAAAAACATTCAGTACTTC.